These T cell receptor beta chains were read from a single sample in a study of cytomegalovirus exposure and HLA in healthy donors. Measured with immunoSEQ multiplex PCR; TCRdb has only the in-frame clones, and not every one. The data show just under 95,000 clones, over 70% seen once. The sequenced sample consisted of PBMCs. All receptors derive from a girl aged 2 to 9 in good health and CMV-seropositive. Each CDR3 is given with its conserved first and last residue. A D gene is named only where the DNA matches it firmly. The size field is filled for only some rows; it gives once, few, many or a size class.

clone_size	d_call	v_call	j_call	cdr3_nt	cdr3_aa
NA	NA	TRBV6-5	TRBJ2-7	TGTGCCAGCAGTTATAACTACGAGCAGTACTTC	CASSYNYEQYF
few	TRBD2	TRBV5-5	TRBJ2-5	TGTGCCAGCTTGGGAGGGCGAGAGACCCAGTACTTC	CASLGGRETQYF
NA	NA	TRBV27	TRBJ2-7	TGTGCCAGCAGTCCCTATGGTGGCGAGCAGTACTTC	CASSPYGGEQYF
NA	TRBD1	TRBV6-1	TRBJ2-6	TGTGCCAGCAGTGCCGGGACAGGGGGACCTGGGGCCAACGTCCTGACTTTC	CASSAGTGGPGANVLTF
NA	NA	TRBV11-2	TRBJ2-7	TGTGCCAGCAGCTCAGAGGTCGGGGTTAACCTGGACTACGAGCAGTACTTC	CASSSEVGVNLDYEQYF
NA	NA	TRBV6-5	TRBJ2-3	TGTGCCAGCAGCCCCGACCTAGGTACGCAGTATTTT	CASSPDLGTQYF
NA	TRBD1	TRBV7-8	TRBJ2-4	TGTGCCAGCAGCATAGGGACAGCCCATCTAGCCAAAAACATTCAGTACTTC	CASSIGTAHLAKNIQYF
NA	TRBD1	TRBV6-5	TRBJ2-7	TGTGCCAGCAGTTACTCGACAGGGAGCTCCTACGAGCAGTACTTC	CASSYSTGSSYEQYF
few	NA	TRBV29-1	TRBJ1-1	TGCAGCGTTGTAGATAACTACATCACTGAAGCTTTCTTT	CSVVDNYITEAFF
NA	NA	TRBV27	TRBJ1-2	TGTGCCAGCTCAGACTTCGAGGGAGGTGGGCACACCTTC	CASSDFEGGGHTF
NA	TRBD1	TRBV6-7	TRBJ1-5	TGTGCCAGCAGCTCCCTACCAAACAGGGGGAATCAGCCCCAGCATTTT	CASSSLPNRGNQPQHF
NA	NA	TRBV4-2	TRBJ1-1	TGTGCCAGCAGCCAAGAGGCAGGGGTCGGGACTGAAGCTTTCTTT	CASSQEAGVGTEAFF
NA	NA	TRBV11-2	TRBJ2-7	TGTGCCAGCAGCTCGAGAACGTACGACAAGACGCCCTACGAGCAGTACTTC	CASSSRTYDKTPYEQYF
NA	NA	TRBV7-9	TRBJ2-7	TGTGCCAGCAGCCCCGAGGGCGTAATTGGGGCCTACGAGCAGTACTTC	CASSPEGVIGAYEQYF
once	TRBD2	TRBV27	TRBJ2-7	TGTGCCAGCAACCCGAGCGGGAGGGCTTACGAGCAGTACTTC	CASNPSGRAYEQYF
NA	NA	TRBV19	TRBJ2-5	TGTGCCAGTAGTTCCCAGGGTGGGAAGACCCAGTACTTC	CASSSQGGKTQYF
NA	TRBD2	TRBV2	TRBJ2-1	TGTGCCAGCAACCAGGGACTAGCGGATGAGCAGTTCTTC	CASNQGLADEQFF
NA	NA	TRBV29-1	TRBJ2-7	TGCAGCGTTGTGGGGGGTGACGACGAGCAGTACTTC	CSVVGGDDEQYF
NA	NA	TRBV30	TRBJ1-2	TGTGCCTGGACAGGGGACACCTATGGCTACACCTTC	CAWTGDTYGYTF
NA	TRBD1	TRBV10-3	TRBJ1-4	TGTGCCATCAGTGAGGCCGACAGGGGAGGAGAAAAACTGTTTTTT	CAISEADRGGEKLFF
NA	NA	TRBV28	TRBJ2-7	TGTGCCAGCAGTTTCCGTTGGGCCGACAGGATTACCTACGAGCAGTACTTC	CASSFRWADRITYEQYF
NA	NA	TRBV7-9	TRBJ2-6	TGTGCCAGCAGCCCAGTGAGGACTGGGGCCAACGTCCTGACTTTC	CASSPVRTGANVLTF
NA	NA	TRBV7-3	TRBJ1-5	TGTGCCAGCAGCTCGGACAGTCGCGGTCAGCCCCAGCATTTT	CASSSDSRGQPQHF
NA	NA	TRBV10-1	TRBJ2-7	TGCGCCAGCAGTGAGGACAGATACGAGCAGTACTTC	CASSEDRYEQYF
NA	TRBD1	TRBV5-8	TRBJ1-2	TGTGCCAGCAGCCAACCTTCAGGGGGCGCCTATGGCTACACCTTC	CASSQPSGGAYGYTF
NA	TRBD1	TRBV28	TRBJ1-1	TGTGCCAGCAGACCGACCGGGACAGGGTATCGGACTGAAGCTTTCTTT	CASRPTGTGYRTEAFF
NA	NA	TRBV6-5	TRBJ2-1	TGTGCCAGCTCTAGCCCCTACAATGAGCAGTTCTTC	CASSSPYNEQFF
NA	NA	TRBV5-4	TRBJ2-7	TGTGCCAGCAGCTTGGTCTCTAGTTCCGAGCAGTACTTC	CASSLVSSSEQYF
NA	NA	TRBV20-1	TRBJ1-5	TGCAGTCCCGGGGGGCAGCCCCAGCATTTT	CSPGGQPQHF
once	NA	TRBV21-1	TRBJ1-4	TGTGCCAGCAGCAAAGGGGCAGGGCATGAAAAACTGTTTTTT	CASSKGAGHEKLFF
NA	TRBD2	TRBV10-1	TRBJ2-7	TGCGCCAGCTGCTGGGGACTAGCGGGCTCCTACGAGCAGTACTTC	CASCWGLAGSYEQYF
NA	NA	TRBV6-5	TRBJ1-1	TGTGCCAGCAATCGGGGGGAGAACACTGAAGCTTTCTTT	CASNRGENTEAFF
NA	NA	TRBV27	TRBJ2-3	TGTGCCAGCAGTCCTGACTTATCCTTCACAGATACGCAGTATTTT	CASSPDLSFTDTQYF
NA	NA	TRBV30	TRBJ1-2	TGTGCCTGCCTGACCACAGGGCTTCACTATGGCTACACCTTC	CACLTTGLHYGYTF
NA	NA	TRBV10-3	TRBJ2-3	TGTGCCATCAGAGGGAGCCTAGCCCAAGATACGCAGTATTTT	CAIRGSLAQDTQYF
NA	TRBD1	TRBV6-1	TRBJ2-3	TGTGCCAGCGGGGAAGAACTAGGACAGGGGAGAGATACGCAGTATTTT	CASGEELGQGRDTQYF
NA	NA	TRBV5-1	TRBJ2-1	TGCGCCAGCAGCTTGCAGGGTTTAGGCTACAATGAGCAGTTCTTC	CASSLQGLGYNEQFF
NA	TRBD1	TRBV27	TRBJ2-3	TGTGCCAGCAGTTTAAGGGGGCGCACAGATACGCAGTATTTT	CASSLRGRTDTQYF
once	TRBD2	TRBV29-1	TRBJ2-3	TGCAGCGTTGAAAGACTAGCGGAGAGCACAGATACGCAGTATTTT	CSVERLAESTDTQYF
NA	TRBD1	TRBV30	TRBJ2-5	TGTGCCTCGGACAGGGGATGGGGGGGGGAGACCCAGTACTTC	CASDRGWGGETQYF
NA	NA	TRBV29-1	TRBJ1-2	TGCAGCGTTTTGGGGGGGCTGGCCTATGGCTACACCTTC	CSVLGGLAYGYTF
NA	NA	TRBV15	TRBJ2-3	TGTGCCACCATCGACGCCCGAACCGGGAAGGGCACAGATACGCAGTATTTT	CATIDARTGKGTDTQYF
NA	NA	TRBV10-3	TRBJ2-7	TGTGCCATCAGTGAGTCGGACCAGGGAACCTACGAGCAGTACTTC	CAISESDQGTYEQYF
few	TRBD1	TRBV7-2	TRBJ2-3	TGTGCCAGCAGCTTAGGGATTAGGGACAGGAGGACAGATACGCAGTATTTT	CASSLGIRDRRTDTQYF
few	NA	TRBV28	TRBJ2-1	TGTGCCAGCAGAACTAGCTTCAATGAGCAGTTCTTC	CASRTSFNEQFF
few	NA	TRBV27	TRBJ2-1	TGTGCCAGCTCAACGGGGCAGGGGGGTAATGAGCAGTTCTTC	CASSTGQGGNEQFF
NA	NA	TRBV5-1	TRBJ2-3	TGCGCCAGCAGCTTTGGTGACAGGCGATACACAGATACGCAGTATTTT	CASSFGDRRYTDTQYF
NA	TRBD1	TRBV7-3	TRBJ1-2	TGTGCCAGCAGCCCCAACCCGGACAGGGCAATGGATGGCTACACCTTC	CASSPNPDRAMDGYTF
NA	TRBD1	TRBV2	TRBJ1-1	TGTGCCATAACAGGGGCGGGGACTGAAGCTTTCTTT	CAITGAGTEAFF
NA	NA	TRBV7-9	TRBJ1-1	TGTGCCAGCAGCCCTACAGTGAACACTGAAGCTTTCTTT	CASSPTVNTEAFF
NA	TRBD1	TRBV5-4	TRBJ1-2	TGTGCCAGCTTAGACCGGGACAGGGGTATTTCTGGCTACACCTTC	CASLDRDRGISGYTF
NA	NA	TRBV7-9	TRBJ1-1	TGTGCCAGCAGCTTAGAAGGGGACACTGAAGCTTTCTTT	CASSLEGDTEAFF
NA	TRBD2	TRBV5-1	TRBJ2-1	TGCGCCAGCAGATCGAAGCGGGAGGGCTTGTACAATGAGCAGTTCTTC	CASRSKREGLYNEQFF
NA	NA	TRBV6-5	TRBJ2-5	TGTGCCAGCAGTTACTCACGGGTACACGAGACCCAGTACTTC	CASSYSRVHETQYF
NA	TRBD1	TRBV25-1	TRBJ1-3	TGTGCCAGCAGTGACAGGGGGCCCACCTCTGGAAACACCATATATTTT	CASSDRGPTSGNTIYF
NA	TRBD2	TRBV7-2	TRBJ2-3	TGTGCCAGCAGCTTAGGGGGACTAGCGGGTGAAGATACGCAGTATTTT	CASSLGGLAGEDTQYF
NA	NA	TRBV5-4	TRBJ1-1	TGTGCCAGCCACTCGGTAGGGGGGGGCACTGAAGCTTTCTTT	CASHSVGGGTEAFF
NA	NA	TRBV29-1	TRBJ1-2	TGCAGCGTCCCCGGGGTAAACTATGGCTACACCTTC	CSVPGVNYGYTF
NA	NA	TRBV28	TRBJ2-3	TGTGCCAGCAGTCGGACTATCAACACAGATACGCAGTATTTT	CASSRTINTDTQYF
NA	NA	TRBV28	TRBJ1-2	TGTGCCAGCAGCAACCCAAGGGGTCCCTATGGCTACACCTTC	CASSNPRGPYGYTF